This passage covers 30 T cell receptor beta chains from one sample sequenced in a study of cytomegalovirus exposure and HLA in healthy donors. Primers: 60 Vbeta forward and 13 Jbeta reverse. Method: immunoSEQ multiplex PCR; TCRdb's copy keeps in-frame clones and lacks some. This listing includes 50,000 to 70,000 clones. Sequencing input: PBMCs. Receptors originate from a man in his fifties or sixties in good health and CMV-seropositive.

The chain carries TRBV4-3 and TRBJ2-1; a possible D gene is TRBD1 (5 bases). The CDR3 is 16 amino acids. The V end lost 0 bases, the J end lost 8 bases, and 17 bases lay between the germline ends. Germline CDR1 is LGHNA and CDR2 is YSLEER. The CDR3 reads CASSQDPGRVWDEQFF. In DNA form, the CDR3 reads TGCGCCAGCAGCCAAGATCCGGGCAGGGTCTGGGATGAGCAGTTCTTC.

V is TRBV7-9 and J is TRBJ2-3; D remains unclear. The germline V and J ends were trimmed by 5 bases and 4 bases, with 10 bases remaining between them. Germline CDR1 is SEHNR and CDR2 is FQNEAQ (reference sequence). This CDR3 comprises 13 residues. CDR3 protein: CASSPSGADTQYF. The CDR3 bases are TGTGCCAGCAGCCCGAGTGGAGCAGATACGCAGTATTTT.

A remark on this clone: This same CDR3 is encoded by further DNA sequences in the sample. V is TRBV13 and J is TRBJ1-1; D gene uncertain. Germline lookup yields CDR1 PRHDT and CDR2 FYEKMQ (reference sequence). The CDR3 is 14 residues long. The V gene lost 3 bases and the J gene lost 0 bases, with 8 bases spanning the gap. The CDR3 DNA reads as TGTGCCAGCAGCTTCGGTTCCATGAACACTGAAGCTTTCTTT. Translation: CASSFGSMNTEAFF.

The V and J genes are TRBV4-3 and TRBJ2-5; 8 bases align to TRBD1. J lost 5 bases, V lost 3 bases, and 11 bases had no gene match. The germline V gene has CDR1 LGHNA and CDR2 YSLEER. This CDR3 region has 16 residues. The chain's CDR3 is CASSQGGRGRSETQYF. Here the CDR3 DNA reads TGCGCCAGCAGCCAGGGGGGCAGGGGGCGGTCGGAGACCCAGTACTTC.

Points on this clone: The sample has other DNA sequences that encode this CDR3 too. The gene calls are TRBV29-1 and TRBJ1-4, with TRBD1 matching 7 bases. The CDR3 has 12 residues. J was trimmed by 9 bases and V by 6 bases; bases with no gene match: 7. Germline assignment: CDR1 SQVTM and CDR2 ANQGSEA. CDR3 nucleotide sequence: TGCAGCGTCCTCGACAGGGCCCAAAAACTGTTTTTT. It translates to CSVLDRAQKLFF.

The V gene is TRBV6-5, the J gene TRBJ1-2; a possible D gene is TRBD1 (5 bases). The length of the CDR3 is 13 residues. The germline V and J ends were trimmed by 6 bases and 1 base, with 9 bases remaining between them. CDR1 is MNHEY and CDR2 is SVGAGI in the germline V gene. CDR3 sequence: CASSMDINYGYTF. CDR3 nucleotide sequence: TGTGCCAGCAGCATGGACATTAACTATGGCTACACCTTC.

The rearrangement uses TRBV6-1 and TRBJ1-3; the D gene is possibly TRBD1 (5 bases). Germline-derived CDR1 and CDR2 are MNHNS and SASEGT. Trimming took off 6 bases at V and 2 bases at J, with 11 bases between the two ends. This CDR3 contains 14 residues. The CDR3 nucleotides read TGTGCCAGCAGGCCGGGGGACCCTGGAAACACCATATATTTT. Translated: CASRPGDPGNTIYF.

The chain links TRBV4-2 to TRBJ2-4; D ambiguous. Germline V lookup: CDR1 LGHNA, CDR2 YNFKEQ. Trimming took 2 bases from V and 9 from J, leaving 17 bases between them. This CDR3 has 15 residues. The CDR3 nucleotides are TGTGCCAGCAGCCAATGGTCAGGCCAAGGTACCATTCAGTACTTC. Its translation: CASSQWSGQGTIQYF.

The V call is TRBV6-5, the J call TRBJ1-1; D may be TRBD1 (5 bases). Trimming shortened V by 7 bases and J by 4 bases, and 10 bases separated the two germline ends. The CDR3 extends over 12 amino acids. Germline loops: CDR1 MNHEY, CDR2 SVGAGI. CDR3 residues: CASMQGGTEAFF. CDR3 nucleotides: TGTGCCAGCATGCAGGGCGGCACTGAAGCTTTCTTT.

The V and J genes are TRBV27 and TRBJ1-2, with TRBD1 matching over 11 bases. This CDR3 has 14 residues. In germline, CDR1 is MNHEY, CDR2 SMNVEV (reference sequence). V dropped 3 bases and J dropped 9; count of bases not matched to a gene: 6. CDR3 sequence (DNA): TGTGCCAGCAGTTTCCGGGACAGGGGGGCTCGCTACACCTTC. Translating it yields CASSFRDRGARYTF.

The chain joins TRBV5-1 to TRBJ2-1, with unresolved D. V lost 0 bases, J lost 10 bases, and 11 bases lay in between. Germline-derived CDR1 and CDR2 are SGHRS and YFSETQ. This CDR3 contains 13 residues. Written as DNA, the CDR3 is TGCGCCAGCAGCTTGGGCTCCCCACGGGAGCAGTTCTTC. As protein: CASSLGSPREQFF.

The chain has TRBV2 and TRBJ2-5; the D is unclear. The CDR3 has 12 amino acids. Germline V gene sequence: CDR1 SNHLY, CDR2 FYNNEI. Trimming removed 2 bases from V and 3 bases from J, with 4 bases in between. The CDR3 region has the DNA TGTGCCAGCAGTGAACAGAAAGAGACCCAGTACTTC. It specifies CASSEQKETQYF.

This rearrangement joins TRBV28 to TRBJ1-1, with D possibly TRBD1 on 5 matching bases. This CDR3 contains 15 residues. Trimming pared 7 bases from V and 11 bases from J, leaving 26 bases between. Germline V gene data show CDR1 as MDHEN and CDR2 as SYDVKM. The CDR3 protein is CASISGGGSVSGAFF. CDR3 bases: TGTGCCAGCATCTCGGGGGGAGGCAGTGTCTCGGGTGCTTTCTTT.

The rearrangement links TRBV7-2 to TRBJ2-7; a possible D gene is TRBD1 (6 bases). This CDR3 spans 14 amino acids. Trimming removed 5 bases from V and 0 bases from J, with 11 bases in between. Germline CDR1 reads SGHTA; CDR2 reads FQGNSA. CDR3 nucleotides: TGTGCCAGCAGCGCAACAGGGAACTCCTACGAGCAGTACTTC. Protein: CASSATGNSYEQYF.

The gene calls are TRBV5-5 and TRBJ2-7; 7 nucleotides agree with TRBD1. Trimming took 1 base from V and 2 from J; bases not matched to a gene: 0. Looked up from germline, CDR1 is SGHKS and CDR2 is YYEKEE (reference sequence). This CDR3 has 13 amino acids. CDR3 amino acids: CASSLQGAYEQYF. CDR3 DNA sequence: TGTGCCAGCAGCTTGCAGGGGGCCTACGAGCAGTACTTC.

The chain uses TRBV5-1 and TRBJ1-2; 7 positions match TRBD1. CDR1 and CDR2 (germline): SGHRS, YFSETQ. The CDR3 runs to 14 residues. Germline trimming cut 4 bases from V and 3 bases from J; bases unmatched to any gene: 6. The CDR3 loop reads CASSRDSPDYGYTF. In DNA form, the CDR3 reads TGCGCCAGCAGCAGGGACAGCCCGGACTATGGCTACACCTTC.

This chain connects TRBV13 to TRBJ2-3, with a weak D call TRBD2 (7 bases). Germline V CDR1 and CDR2: PRHDT, FYEKMQ (reference sequence). CDR3 size: 18 residues. The V end lost 5 bases, the J end lost 0 bases, and 21 bases lay between the germline ends. The CDR3 region has the DNA TGTGCCAGCAGCCCCCCCCGGGGGCGGGGGAAGAGCACAGATACGCAGTATTTT. It translates to CASSPPRGRGKSTDTQYF.

The V gene is TRBV7-6, the J gene TRBJ1-1; D gene uncertain. Germline values: CDR1 SGHVS, CDR2 FNYEAQ. V was shortened by 6 bases and J by 4 bases, with 18 bases between the two germline ends. CDR3 length: 15 amino acids. The CDR3 nucleotides read TGTGCCAGCAGTTTTGCCGAGGGCAGGAGCACTGAAGCTTTCTTT. Encoded protein: CASSFAEGRSTEAFF.

The chain carries TRBV29-1 and TRBJ2-5, with D unresolved. Germline-derived CDR1 and CDR2 are SQVTM and ANQGSEA. The CDR3 is made up of 14 amino acids. V was clipped by 5 bases and J by 1 base, with 14 bases between them. The CDR3 here is CSVHGVLLQETQYF. In nucleotides, the CDR3 is TGCAGCGTTCATGGAGTTTTACTCCAAGAGACCCAGTACTTC.

This chain uses TRBV19 with TRBJ2-3, with D unclear. V lost 2 bases and J lost 7, with 10 bases in between. Germline V CDR1 and CDR2: LNHDA, SQIVND (reference sequence). The CDR3 totals 13 residues. The CDR3 reads CASSINLINTQYF. DNA of the CDR3: TGTGCCAGTAGTATAAACTTGATTAATACGCAGTATTTT. The full variable domain, completed using reference TRBV19 and TRBJ2-3, is DGGITQSPKYLFRKEGQNVTLSCEQNLNHDAMYWYRQDPGQGLRLIYYSQIVNDFQKGDIAEGYSVSREKKESFPLTVTSAQKNPTAFYLCASSINLINTQYFGPGTRLTVL.

The chain joins TRBV4-2 to TRBJ2-2; 10 nucleotides agree with TRBD1. Germline V gene lookup returns CDR1 LGHNA and CDR2 YNFKEQ. CDR3 length: 18 amino acids. V dropped 0 bases and J dropped 5; count of bases not matched to a gene: 9. Here the CDR3 DNA reads TGTGCCAGCAGCCAAGAGCCGTTTGCGGGACAGGGGACCGGGGAGCTGTTTTTT. Encoded protein: CASSQEPFAGQGTGELFF.

The J gene is TRBJ1-2, the V gene TRBV30; 8 bases are a match to TRBD1. The germline gives CDR1 GTSNPN, CDR2 SVGIG (reference sequence). The CDR3 is made up of 18 amino acids. Trimming took 2 bases from V and 5 from J; bases not matched to a gene: 19. The CDR3 sequence is CAWSPTGTGALYMYGYTF. CDR3 nucleotide sequence: TGTGCCTGGAGTCCGACCGGGACAGGTGCTCTATATATGTATGGCTACACCTTC.

The chain uses TRBV6-1 and TRBJ2-7; 8 bases map to TRBD1. CDR3 length: 15 residues. V lost 3 bases, J lost 0 bases, and 4 bases stayed unmatched. Per germline, CDR1 MNHNS and CDR2 SASEGT. CDR3 region: CASSEQGQVSYEQYF. The CDR3 coding sequence is TGTGCCAGCAGTGAGCAGGGACAGGTCTCCTACGAGCAGTACTTC.

The chain employs TRBV28 and TRBJ1-5, with D possibly matching TRBD1 (6 bases). V lost 7 bases and J 1 base, leaving 20 bases between the germline ends. The CDR3 covers 17 residues. CDR1 is MDHEN and CDR2 is SYDVKM in the germline V gene. The chain's CDR3 is CASTRSDSSLSNQPQHF. Here the CDR3 DNA reads TGTGCCAGCACCCGATCGGACAGTTCCCTCAGCAATCAGCCCCAGCATTTT.

This sequence joins TRBV25-1 and TRBJ1-1; the D gene is possibly TRBD1 (5 bases). The germline V gene encodes CDR1 MGHDK and CDR2 SYGVNS. V was shortened by 4 bases and J by 1 base, with 10 bases between the two germline ends. The CDR3 length is 14 residues. The CDR3 loop reads CASSGRQGNTEAFF. The DNA for the CDR3 is TGTGCCAGCAGTGGTCGGCAGGGGAACACTGAAGCTTTCTTT.

J is TRBJ1-2 and V is TRBV27; 7 nucleotides agree with TRBD1. The V segment lost 5 bases and the J segment 0 bases; nucleotides outside the gene matches: 9. The germline V gene has CDR1 MNHEY and CDR2 SMNVEV (reference sequence). The length of the CDR3 is 16 residues. CDR3 sequence reads: CASSPRYRGANYGYTF. In DNA, the CDR3 is TGTGCCAGCAGTCCAAGATACAGGGGAGCTAACTATGGCTACACCTTC.

The chain carries TRBV6-1 and TRBJ2-7, with 8 positions matching TRBD1. The trim removed 4 bases at V and 3 bases at J, leaving 5 bases unmatched. Germline V gene data show CDR1 as MNHNS and CDR2 as SASEGT. The CDR3 consists of 14 residues. The CDR3 is CASSGTGLFYEQYF. The DNA of the CDR3 is TGTGCCAGCAGTGGGACAGGGCTCTTCTACGAGCAGTACTTC.

The chain employs TRBV19 and TRBJ1-1, with 7 bases lining up with TRBD1. Germline trimming cut 5 bases from V and 1 base from J; bases unmatched to any gene: 4. This CDR3 is built from 14 residues. Germline V gives CDR1 LNHDA, CDR2 SQIVND (reference sequence). The CDR3 sequence is CASSARDRNTEAFF. The CDR3 DNA reads as TGTGCCAGTAGTGCTCGGGACAGGAACACTGAAGCTTTCTTT. Full variable domain (remainder filled in from reference TRBV19 and TRBJ1-1): DGGITQSPKYLFRKEGQNVTLSCEQNLNHDAMYWYRQDPGQGLRLIYYSQIVNDFQKGDIAEGYSVSREKKESFPLTVTSAQKNPTAFYLCASSARDRNTEAFFGQGTRLTVV.

The chain is built from TRBV7-8 and TRBJ2-5; 8 bases fit TRBD1. V shed 3 bases, J shed 4 bases, and the junction held 4 bases outside the gene matches. Germline-derived CDR1 and CDR2 are SGHVS and FQNEAQ. The CDR3 extends over 14 amino acids. In nucleotides, the CDR3 is TGTGCCAGCAGCTTCCGGACAGGGTTAGAGACCCAGTACTTC. Translated, it gives CASSFRTGLETQYF.

The chain employs TRBV30 and TRBJ1-2; D possibly corresponds to TRBD1 (5 bases). The CDR3 is 13 amino acids. The germline CDR1 and CDR2 sequences are GTSNPN and SVGIG (reference sequence). V dropped 2 bases and J dropped 2 bases, with 9 bases sitting between them. The CDR3 loop is CAWSSGGNYGYTF. The CDR3 DNA reads as TGTGCCTGGAGTTCCGGGGGAAACTATGGCTACACCTTC.